The 28 T cell receptor beta chains given below trace back to one sample, sequenced in a study of cytomegalovirus exposure and HLA in healthy donors. Primers included in the PCR were 60 Vbeta and 13 Jbeta primers. Sequencing used immunoSEQ multiplex PCR; TCRdb keeps in-frame clones, though not all of them. The specimen's table records tens of thousands of clones. Sequenced sample: PBMCs. These receptors were collected from a man aged 40-49 years in good health and CMV-seronegative.

The rearrangement joins TRBV9 to TRBJ2-2; D unclear. Germline V gene lookup returns CDR1 SGDLS and CDR2 YYNGEE. The CDR3 spans 13 residues. V lost 10 bases and J lost 1, with 11 bases in between. The CDR3 spells CASAQQNTGELFF. CDR3 in DNA: TGTGCCTCGGCACAGCAGAACACCGGGGAGCTGTTTTTT.

V is TRBV7-9 and J is TRBJ1-6, with D possibly being TRBD1 (6 bases). Trimming shortened V by 5 bases and J by 10 bases, and 12 bases separated the two germline ends. CDR1 and CDR2 (germline): SEHNR, FQNEAQ (reference sequence). The CDR3 contains 13 residues. As DNA, the CDR3 is TGTGCCAGCAGCCCCCGGGACAAGTCACCCCTCCACTTT. This codes for CASSPRDKSPLHF.

In the case of this clone: The same CDR3 also results from other DNA sequences found in this sample. CDR3 DNA sequence: TGTGCCAGCAGGGGAAGGGACAGGGATAATTCACCCCTCCACTTT. Residues: CASRGRDRDNSPLHF. This sequence joins TRBV6-6 and TRBJ1-6, with 9 bases aligning to TRBD1. Losses at the gene ends were 6 bases for V and 5 bases for J; bases not matched to a gene: 5. The CDR3 spans 15 residues. The V gene's germline CDR1 is MNHNY and CDR2 SVGAGI (reference sequence).

The chain has TRBV2 and TRBJ2-1; 11 bases fit TRBD2. Trimming at V came to 2 bases and at J to 6 bases, leaving 24 bases not matched to a gene. The germline V gene has CDR1 SNHLY and CDR2 FYNNEI. The CDR3 runs 22 residues. In DNA, the CDR3 is TGTGCCAGCAGTGAATGGCGTTCACGGCTAGCGGGGGGCCTTGAATCTTTCAATGAGCAGTTCTTC. Amino acid sequence: CASSEWRSRLAGGLESFNEQFF.

The rearrangement joins TRBV7-8 to TRBJ2-7, with 12 bases that match TRBD2. CDR3 size: 15 residues. V was clipped by 5 bases and J by 3 bases; unmatched bases: 5. The germline gives CDR1 SGHVS, CDR2 FQNEAQ. CDR3 sequence: CASSRTSGNSYEQYF. CDR3 DNA: TGTGCCAGCAGCCGGACTAGCGGGAACAGCTACGAGCAGTACTTC.

This chain links TRBV7-9 with TRBJ2-7; perhaps TRBD1 as D (6 bases). V shed 5 bases and J shed 5 bases, with 16 bases lying between them. The V gene's germline CDR1 is SEHNR and CDR2 FQNEAQ (reference sequence). The CDR3 consists of 14 residues. The CDR3 DNA is TGTGCCAGCAGCCGTCAGGACAGTTCGGACGAGCAGTACTTC. It is translated as CASSRQDSSDEQYF.

The rearrangement joins TRBV5-1 to TRBJ2-1; TRBD2 matches 9 bases. The junction had 15 bases not matched to a gene; V was cut back by 4 bases and J by 7 bases. The CDR3 is made up of 17 amino acids. Germline V gene sequence: CDR1 SGHRS, CDR2 YFSETQ. CDR3 nucleotides: TGCGCCAGCAGCGGGTGGCCGGAACTAGCGGGTAGGAATGAGCAGTTCTTC. Translating gives CASSGWPELAGRNEQFF.

This chain links TRBV6-1 with TRBJ1-5; possibly TRBD1 for D (5 bases). Germline CDR1 reads MNHNS; CDR2 reads SASEGT. The CDR3 consists of 14 residues. Trimming removed 5 bases at V and 1 base at J, with 9 bases between. CDR3 sequence: CASSRGASNQPQHF. The CDR3 nucleotides read TGTGCCAGCAGTAGGGGTGCAAGCAATCAGCCCCAGCATTTT.

The rearrangement uses TRBV2 and TRBJ2-7; D uncertain. The CDR3 contains 13 residues. Germline lookup yields CDR1 SNHLY and CDR2 FYNNEI. Trimming removed 7 bases at V and 2 bases at J, with 12 bases between. CDR3 sequence (DNA): TGTGCCAGCACATACCAGGTAGCCTACGAGCAGTACTTC. Its translation is CASTYQVAYEQYF.

CDR3 sequence (DNA): TGCGCCAGCAGCTTGGAGGGACAGGGAGGTCGTAATTCACCCCTCCACTTT. This codes for CASSLEGQGGRNSPLHF. The genes are TRBV5-1 and TRBJ1-6; 9 bases line up with TRBD1. The V segment lost 0 bases and the J segment 6 bases; nucleotides outside the gene matches: 7. This CDR3 contains 17 residues. Germline assignment: CDR1 SGHRS and CDR2 YFSETQ.

The chain uses TRBV5-1 and TRBJ2-3; 7 positions agree with TRBD2. J gave up 0 bases and V 4 bases, and 5 bases lay outside the gene matches. The CDR3 is 15 residues long. CDR1 and CDR2 from the germline V gene are SGHRS and YFSETQ. For the CDR3, the DNA is TGCGCCAGCAGCGGCCAGGGACTAAGCACAGATACGCAGTATTTT. Amino acids: CASSGQGLSTDTQYF.

The V call is TRBV6-4, the J call TRBJ1-5; 7 positions agree with TRBD1. Germline loops: CDR1 MRHNA, CDR2 SNTAGT. This CDR3 has 16 residues. The junction had 7 bases not matched to a gene; V was cut back by 5 bases and J by 0 bases. The CDR3 DNA follows: TGTGCCAGCAGTAGCCGGAGGGGGCGTAGCAATCAGCCCCAGCATTTT. Encoded protein: CASSSRRGRSNQPQHF.

The V gene is TRBV29-1, the J gene TRBJ1-2; 10 nucleotides line up with TRBD1. Germline V lookup: CDR1 SQVTM, CDR2 ANQGSEA. V dropped 8 bases and J dropped 4; count of bases not matched to a gene: 10. CDR3 length equals 14 residues. The CDR3 reads CSTTGTGASYGYTF. The DNA for the CDR3 is TGCAGCACTACCGGGACAGGGGCCAGCTATGGCTACACCTTC.

V usage is TRBV19 and J usage is TRBJ1-2; no reliable D call. The V gene lost 0 bases and the J gene lost 7 bases, with 9 bases spanning the gap. This CDR3 has 13 amino acids. The V gene's germline CDR1 is LNHDA and CDR2 SQIVND (reference sequence). The CDR3 region is CASSIDRSGGYTF. The CDR3 DNA reads TGTGCCAGTAGTATAGATCGGTCCGGTGGCTACACCTTC.

This chain joins TRBV7-3 and TRBJ2-2; D might be TRBD1 (6 bases). In germline, CDR1 is SGHTA, CDR2 FQGTGA. V lost 5 bases to trimming and J lost 7 bases, with 17 bases between them. The CDR3 runs 15 residues. CDR3 amino acids: CASSPSGTLSGELFF. In nucleotides, the CDR3 is TGTGCCAGCAGCCCTTCCGGGACACTTAGCGGGGAGCTGTTTTTT.

The V call is TRBV30, the J call TRBJ1-2; D is unclear. The CDR3 spans 11 residues. Germline V gene data show CDR1 as GTSNPN and CDR2 as SVGIG (reference sequence). The ends were cut back, 2 bases at V and 14 bases at J, with 15 bases in the middle. The CDR3 sequence: CAWSPTAEWTF. The CDR3, as DNA: TGTGCCTGGAGTCCAACAGCGGAGTGGACCTTC.

The J gene is TRBJ2-1, the V gene TRBV6-6; 11 positions agree with TRBD2. Germline V lookup: CDR1 MNHNY, CDR2 SVGAGI (reference sequence). There are 16 residues in the CDR3. V gave up 4 bases and J gave up 0 bases; unmatched junction bases: 2. The CDR3 region has the DNA TGTGCCAGCAGTTCTAGCGGGGGGTCCTCCTACAATGAGCAGTTCTTC. This gives the protein CASSSSGGSSYNEQFF.

CDR3: CASSPKGQNTEAFF. In DNA form, the CDR3 reads TGTGCCAGCTCACCGAAGGGACAGAACACTGAAGCTTTCTTT. The gene calls are TRBV18 and TRBJ1-1; weak D call: TRBD1 (6 bases). Trimming removed 3 bases from V and 1 base from J, with 9 bases in between. The V gene's germline CDR1 is KGHSH and CDR2 LQKENI. The CDR3 runs 14 residues.

CDR3 amino acids: CASSYIRDREGELFF. For the CDR3, the DNA is TGTGCCAGCAGCTACATCCGGGACAGGGAAGGGGAGCTGTTTTTT. The rearrangement links TRBV28 to TRBJ2-2, with 9 bases that match TRBD1. Trimming cost V 6 bases and J 8 bases; bases outside gene matches: 10. The CDR3 consists of 15 residues. Per germline, CDR1 MDHEN and CDR2 SYDVKM.

With respect to this clone: A junction boundary mismatches the germline segment, possibly from a read error. Additional DNA sequences in this sample encode the identical CDR3. This chain uses TRBV4-1 with TRBJ2-5; 8 positions agree with TRBD2. This CDR3 region has 15 residues. Germline lookup yields CDR1 MGHRA and CDR2 YSYEKL. CDR3 nucleotide sequence: TGTGCCAGCAGCCAAGGGCGGGGGGACCAAGAGACCCAGTACTTC. Its protein product is CASSQGRGDQETQYF.

The rearrangement joins TRBV5-1 to TRBJ1-5; a possible D gene is TRBD1 (6 bases). The CDR3 consists of 14 residues. CDR1 and CDR2 (germline): SGHRS, YFSETQ. Trimming removed 0 bases from V and 5 bases from J, with 9 bases in between. The chain's CDR3 is CASSLGSGDQPQHF. Here the CDR3 DNA reads TGCGCCAGCAGCTTGGGCTCAGGGGATCAGCCCCAGCATTTT.

CDR3 sequence (DNA): TGTGCCAGCAGCTTAGAAAAGGGGGCAGTGAACACCGGGGAGCTGTTTTTT. Translation gives CASSLEKGAVNTGELFF. The chain recombines TRBV7-9 with TRBJ2-2; 7 positions match TRBD1. This CDR3 spans 17 amino acids. CDR1 and CDR2 (germline): SEHNR, FQNEAQ (reference sequence). The junction had 6 bases not matched to a gene; V was cut back by 1 base and J by 1 base.

Concerning this clone itself: The same CDR3 is also encoded by other DNA sequences in this sample. The chain joins TRBV4-1 to TRBJ1-5, with 9 bases identical to TRBD1. Germline V gives CDR1 MGHRA, CDR2 YSYEKL. With 4 bases clipped from V and 2 bases from J, the junction kept 6 bases outside the gene matches. CDR3 length: 16 residues. In DNA form, the CDR3 reads TGCGCCAGCAGCCGGACAGGGGAAGACCGCAATCAGCCCCAGCATTTT. Protein sequence: CASSRTGEDRNQPQHF.

The chain joins TRBV15 to TRBJ2-7; 12 nucleotides match TRBD2. J was trimmed by 2 bases and V by 2 bases; bases with no gene match: 7. This CDR3 has 17 amino acids. The germline V gene encodes CDR1 LNHNV and CDR2 YYDKDF (reference sequence). CDR3 residues: CATSRSGLAGITYEQYF. In DNA form, the CDR3 reads TGTGCCACCAGCAGATCAGGACTAGCGGGGATAACCTACGAGCAGTACTTC.

The gene calls are TRBV5-4 and TRBJ2-1; 11 bases align to TRBD1. The ends lost 4 bases at V and 4 bases at J; junction bases unmatched: 4. CDR3 length: 15 residues. Germline V lookup: CDR1 SGHNT, CDR2 YYREEE (reference sequence). This CDR3 is CASSHGTGGYNEQFF. The DNA of the CDR3 is TGTGCCAGCAGCCACGGGACAGGGGGGTACAATGAGCAGTTCTTC.

The chain employs TRBV28 and TRBJ1-2; 9 positions agree with TRBD1. Losses at the gene ends were 5 bases for V and 6 bases for J; bases not matched to a gene: 10. This CDR3 has 15 residues. CDR1 MDHEN and CDR2 SYDVKM come from the germline V gene. CDR3 amino acids: CASSTTPGQGDGYTF. In DNA, the CDR3 is TGTGCCAGCAGTACTACTCCGGGACAGGGTGATGGCTACACCTTC.

CDR3 in amino acids: CAWSAQSNQPQHF. CDR3 nucleotide sequence: TGTGCCTGGAGTGCTCAGAGCAATCAGCCCCAGCATTTT. The genes are TRBV30 and TRBJ1-5; no clear D gene. The CDR3 loop spans 13 amino acids. Per the germline V gene, CDR1 is GTSNPN and CDR2 is SVGIG (reference sequence). Deletions cut 1 base from V and 1 base from J, with 5 bases between.

V and J are TRBV7-9 and TRBJ1-2; perhaps TRBD1 as D (6 bases). The V end lost 4 bases, the J end lost 0 bases, and 12 bases lay between the germline ends. The CDR3 extends over 15 amino acids. Per the germline V gene, CDR1 is SEHNR and CDR2 is FQNEAQ (reference sequence). CDR3 DNA sequence: TGTGCCAGCAGCTCACACAGGGATACTAACTATGGCTACACCTTC. This codes for CASSSHRDTNYGYTF.